A single sample is the source of the 26 T cell receptor beta chains below, sequenced in a study of cytomegalovirus exposure and HLA in healthy donors. Data came from immunoSEQ multiplex PCR; TCRdb stores just in-frame clones and leaves some out. The sample contains roughly 170,000 clones, approximately 83% of which appear only once. The sample consisted of PBMCs. Every receptor here comes from a woman under 30 in good health and CMV-seropositive.

This rearrangement joins TRBV5-1 to TRBJ1-6, with D maybe TRBD1 (6 bases). The V gene's germline CDR1 is SGHRS and CDR2 YFSETQ. V was pared by 2 bases and J by 9 bases, with 15 bases between. This CDR3 has 15 residues. CDR3 sequence reads: CASSLKGGSGSPLHF. CDR3 DNA: TGCGCCAGCAGCTTAAAAGGGGGTTCGGGTTCACCCCTCCACTTT.

This clone was picked up many times. This chain connects TRBV7-2 to TRBJ2-7; D call uncertain. Looked up from germline, CDR1 is SGHTA and CDR2 is FQGNSA. V lost 1 base to trimming and J lost 5 bases, with 6 bases between them. This CDR3 region has 12 residues. The CDR3 loop is CASSLDTNEQYF. The DNA for the CDR3 is TGTGCCAGCAGCTTAGATACAAACGAGCAGTACTTC. Full variable domain (remainder filled in from reference TRBV7-2 and TRBJ2-7): GAGVSQSPSNKVTEKGKDVELRCDPISGHTALYWYRQSLGQGLEFLIYFQGNSAPDKSGLPSDRFSAERTGGSVSTLTIQRTQQEDSAVYLCASSLDTNEQYFGPGTRLTVT.

The rearrangement joins TRBV9 to TRBJ1-2; TRBD1 matches at 10 bases. This CDR3 has 12 residues. Per germline, CDR1 SGDLS and CDR2 YYNGEE. The junction had 7 bases not matched to a gene; V was cut back by 3 bases and J by 14 bases. CDR3 in amino acids: CASSGGQGSCTF. The CDR3 DNA follows: TGTGCCAGCAGCGGGGGACAGGGGAGTTGTACCTTC.

This sequence joins TRBV15 and TRBJ1-2; 7 nucleotides match TRBD1. The CDR3 is 15 amino acids. V shed 0 bases and J 5 bases; nucleotides not matched to a gene: 6. Germline values: CDR1 LNHNV, CDR2 YYDKDF (reference sequence). The CDR3 is CATSRDTGEVYGYTF. The CDR3 nucleotides are TGTGCCACCAGCAGAGATACAGGGGAGGTTTATGGCTACACCTTC.

This chain links TRBV10-3 with TRBJ1-6; 9 nucleotides line up with TRBD1. Germline trimming cut 5 bases from V and 6 bases from J; bases unmatched to any gene: 5. The germline V gene encodes CDR1 ENHRY and CDR2 SYGVKD. The CDR3 has 15 amino acids. Here the CDR3 reads CAISNPGQGNSPLHF. The CDR3 DNA is TGTGCCATCAGTAACCCGGGACAGGGTAATTCACCCCTCCACTTT.

The V call is TRBV19, the J call TRBJ1-5; D unclear. CDR1 and CDR2 (germline): LNHDA, SQIVND (reference sequence). The CDR3 sequence is 15 residues long. The ends were cut back, 8 bases at V and 5 bases at J, with 19 bases in the middle. CDR3 bases: TGTGCCAGTGCGGAGGTGGCGGGCGCCCATCAGCCCCAGCATTTT. Its protein is CASAEVAGAHQPQHF.

The V call is TRBV9, the J call TRBJ2-4; D may be TRBD1 (6 bases). V was trimmed by 4 bases and J by 8 bases, leaving 10 bases between them. CDR3 length: 12 residues. In germline, CDR1 is SGDLS, CDR2 YYNGEE. The CDR3 here is CASSPQGYIQYF. Written as DNA, the CDR3 is TGTGCCAGCAGCCCCCAGGGGTACATTCAGTACTTC.

In DNA, the CDR3 is TGTGCCAGCAGCCTCGACAGAAACACCGGGGAGCTGTTTTTT. It specifies CASSLDRNTGELFF. This chain joins TRBV7-9 and TRBJ2-2; the D gene is possibly TRBD1 (5 bases). The CDR3 has 14 residues. The ends were cut back, 5 bases at V and 2 bases at J, with 9 bases in the middle. Germline V gene lookup returns CDR1 SEHNR and CDR2 FQNEAQ (reference sequence). The variable domain in full, with the rest retrieved from reference TRBV7-9 and TRBJ2-2, is DTGVSQNPRHKITKRGQNVTFRCDPISEHNRLYWYRQTLGQGPEFLTYFQNEAQLEKSRLLSDRFSAERPKGSFSTLEIQRTEQGDSAMYLCASSLDRNTGELFFGEGSRLTVL.

This chain joins TRBV9 and TRBJ2-5; no reliable D call. The CDR3 runs 14 residues. CDR1 SGDLS and CDR2 YYNGEE come from the germline V gene. Trimming cost V 4 bases and J 3 bases, with 13 bases left between them. The CDR3 loop is CASSSFDIEETQYF. The CDR3 DNA sequence: TGTGCCAGCAGCTCTTTTGACATCGAAGAGACCCAGTACTTC.

This rearrangement joins TRBV18 to TRBJ1-2; 10 bases match TRBD1. J lost 0 bases, V lost 3 bases, and 1 base had no gene match. The CDR3 covers 15 residues. Germline-derived CDR1 and CDR2 are KGHSH and LQKENI. The CDR3 sequence is CASSPDRGTNYGYTF. The CDR3 DNA reads as TGTGCCAGCTCACCGGACAGGGGGACTAACTATGGCTACACCTTC.

This chain connects TRBV11-2 to TRBJ1-5, with no clear D. CDR3 length: 14 residues. Deletions cut 5 bases from V and 0 bases from J, with 8 bases between. In germline, CDR1 is SGHAT, CDR2 FQNNGV. The CDR3 sequence: CASSPDSSNQPQHF. In DNA form, the CDR3 reads TGTGCCAGCAGCCCCGACTCTAGCAATCAGCCCCAGCATTTT.

The chain uses TRBV7-3 and TRBJ2-3; TRBD2 matches 10 bases. The CDR3 loop spans 15 amino acids. With V trimmed by 1 base and J by 9 bases, 7 bases remained unmatched. Germline-derived CDR1 and CDR2 are SGHTA and FQGTGA. Here the CDR3 DNA reads TGTGCCAGCAGCTTAATAGCGGGGGGACCTTACACGCAGTATTTT. It specifies CASSLIAGGPYTQYF.

The V gene is TRBV27, the J gene TRBJ2-1, with TRBD2 matching 13 bases. The CDR3 runs 13 residues. The V gene end was trimmed by 5 bases and the J gene end by 10 bases; junction bases not matched to a gene: 2. Per germline, CDR1 MNHEY and CDR2 SMNVEV (reference sequence). Written as DNA, the CDR3 is TGTGCCAGCAGTGCGGGACTAGCGGGGGAGCAGTTCTTC. It specifies CASSAGLAGEQFF.

V and J are TRBV7-2 and TRBJ1-1; 8 nucleotides line up with TRBD1. The CDR3 runs 15 residues. CDR1 and CDR2 (germline): SGHTA, FQGNSA. V was clipped by 4 bases and J by 7 bases; unmatched bases: 11. The CDR3 spells CASSSTAGGLIEAFF. CDR3 sequence (DNA): TGTGCCAGCAGCTCGACAGCAGGGGGCCTTATTGAAGCTTTCTTT.

V is TRBV4-1 and J is TRBJ2-7; D perhaps matches TRBD1 (5 bases). The CDR3 has 15 amino acids. The germline V gene has CDR1 MGHRA and CDR2 YSYEKL. V gave up 1 base and J gave up 2 bases, with 12 bases separating them. The CDR3: CASSQVSGLTYEQYF. CDR3 nucleotides: TGCGCCAGCAGCCAAGTTTCAGGGTTGACCTACGAGCAGTACTTC.

V is TRBV6-6 and J is TRBJ2-7; the D is unclear. The CDR3 totals 11 residues. The V end lost 5 bases, the J end lost 3 bases, and 5 bases lay between the germline ends. Germline V gene sequence: CDR1 MNHNY, CDR2 SVGAGI (reference sequence). This CDR3 is CASSLGYEQYF. The CDR3 nucleotides are TGTGCCAGCAGTCTAGGCTACGAGCAGTACTTC.

This clone was seen a handful of times. The rearrangement links TRBV5-8 to TRBJ2-7; 10 bases agree with TRBD1. The CDR3 consists of 15 residues. The germline gives CDR1 SGHTS, CDR2 YDEGEE. V lost 4 bases, J lost 7 bases, and 11 bases stayed unmatched. DNA for the CDR3: TGTGCCAGCAGCCCCAGAAGACAGGGGGCGGGGGAGCAGTACTTC. Residues: CASSPRRQGAGEQYF.

This sequence joins TRBV4-2 and TRBJ2-7; 8 bases fit TRBD1. This CDR3 has 13 residues. The trim removed 4 bases at V and 7 bases at J, leaving 6 bases unmatched. Germline loops: CDR1 LGHNA, CDR2 YNFKEQ. In DNA form, the CDR3 reads TGTGCCAGCAGCCGGACAGGGAGTTGGGAGCAGTACTTC. The encoded protein is CASSRTGSWEQYF.

The J gene is TRBJ1-6, the V gene TRBV9, with 7 nucleotides matching TRBD1. This CDR3 region has 16 residues. Germline CDR1 is SGDLS and CDR2 is YYNGEE. V gave up 3 bases and J gave up 8 bases; unmatched junction bases: 11. The CDR3 is CASSEKQGTRHSPLHF. The CDR3 nucleotides are TGTGCCAGCAGCGAGAAACAGGGGACTCGTCATTCACCCCTCCACTTT.

A single count supports this clone. The rearrangement links TRBV11-2 to TRBJ1-4, with 8 bases aligning to TRBD1. Germline values: CDR1 SGHAT, CDR2 FQNNGV. The CDR3 sequence is 13 residues long. V lost 5 bases to trimming and J lost 7 bases; unmatched junction nucleotides: 3. The DNA for the CDR3 is TGTGCCAGCAGCACAACAGGGGGTGAAAAACTGTTTTTT. This translates into CASSTTGGEKLFF.

This clone came up once. This chain joins TRBV4-1 and TRBJ2-2; 9 nucleotides line up with TRBD2. The V segment lost 3 bases and the J segment 1 base; nucleotides outside the gene matches: 9. This CDR3 has 18 amino acids. The germline V gene has CDR1 MGHRA and CDR2 YSYEKL. The CDR3 region has the DNA TGCGCCAGCAGCCACCTGGGGCTAGCGGGATTGAACACCGGGGAGCTGTTTTTT. This gives the protein CASSHLGLAGLNTGELFF.

CDR3 sequence reads: CASSLNGQVPRSYEQYF. DNA of the CDR3: TGCGCCAGCAGCCTAAACGGACAGGTCCCACGCTCCTACGAGCAGTACTTC. The genes are TRBV5-1 and TRBJ2-7; 7 nucleotides match TRBD1. Unmatched junction bases numbered 13, after V lost 4 bases and J lost 0 bases. This CDR3 is built from 17 residues. Germline V gene sequence: CDR1 SGHRS, CDR2 YFSETQ.

This sequence joins TRBV10-3 and TRBJ1-2; 8 bases map to TRBD1. The CDR3 loop spans 13 amino acids. J was trimmed by 6 bases and V by 5 bases; bases with no gene match: 5. The germline CDR1 and CDR2 sequences are ENHRY and SYGVKD. The CDR3 loop reads CAISPDREDGYTF. DNA of the CDR3: TGTGCCATCAGTCCGGACAGGGAGGATGGCTACACCTTC.

The chain has TRBV7-2 and TRBJ1-1, with 8 bases identical to TRBD1. This CDR3 comprises 14 residues. Germline assignment: CDR1 SGHTA and CDR2 FQGNSA. V was pared by 4 bases and J by 2 bases, with 3 bases of the junction left unmatched. CDR3 nucleotide sequence: TGTGCCAGCAGCTCAGGACAGGGAAACACTGAAGCTTTCTTT. Translating gives CASSSGQGNTEAFF.

The J gene is TRBJ1-5, the V gene TRBV6-1, with D perhaps matching TRBD1 (6 bases). V dropped 0 bases and J dropped 3 bases, with 12 bases sitting between them. Germline V CDR1 and CDR2: MNHNS, SASEGT. CDR3 length: 16 amino acids. The CDR3 loop reads CASSEALRGVNQPQHF. CDR3 nucleotide sequence: TGTGCCAGCAGTGAAGCGCTCAGGGGTGTCAATCAGCCCCAGCATTTT.

This rearrangement joins TRBV18 to TRBJ1-2; 7 bases map to TRBD1. The CDR3 contains 13 residues. Unmatched junction bases numbered 4, after V lost 5 bases and J lost 4 bases. Germline V gene lookup returns CDR1 KGHSH and CDR2 LQKENI. Here the CDR3 DNA reads TGTGCCAGCTCAGACAGGGAGGTCTATGGCTACACCTTC. This gives the protein CASSDREVYGYTF. Filled out from reference TRBV18 and TRBJ1-2, the complete variable domain reads NAGVMQNPRHLVRRRGQEARLRCSPMKGHSHVYWYRQLPEEGLKFMVYLQKENIIDESGMPKERFSAEFPKEGPSILRIQQVVRGDSAAYFCASSDREVYGYTFGSGTRLTVV.